This T cell receptor (beta chain) was sequenced during a study of blood T cells in healthy people across ages. The germline V gene encodes CDR1 MNHNS and CDR2 SASEGT. CDR3 length: 14 residues. It was with a sample-barcoded 5' primer and a J-beta primer mix that a second PCR of about 6 to 12 cycles was run. TCRdb independently ran MiXCR on the 5' RACE reads; one entry per CDR3 protein. In the table there are some 1.4 million distinct CDR3 sequences, around two fifths of which are singletons. Of note for this clonotype: At one end, the junction sequence differs from germline, possibly due to a read error.

The sequenced material came from blood. The source is a woman aged 18 to 35 in good health. The chain has TRBV6-1 and TRBJ2-1, with TRBD2 as a possible D gene (5 bases). The DNA for the CDR3 is TGTGCCGGCAGGATCCAAGTTGGGAGCAATGAGCAGTTCTTC. Translating it yields CAGRIQVGSNEQFF.